A single sample gave rise to the 13 T cell receptor beta chains below, sequenced in a study of shared clonotypes between healthy human individuals. The repertoire was sequenced with immunoSEQ multiplex PCR; TCRdb's copy has only in-frame clones and lacks some. The sample carries 170,000 or so clones, 65% to 70% recorded once. Sequencing input: memory CD4+ T cells sorted from blood. The subset is: CD45RA-negative fraction. These receptors were obtained from a man aged 25 to 45 in good health.

This chain uses TRBV11-3 with TRBJ2-7, with D perhaps matching TRBD1 or TRBD2 (5 bases each). There are 14 residues in the CDR3. Trimming took 5 bases from V and 3 from J, leaving 14 bases between them. The germline V gene has CDR1 SGHNT and CDR2 YENEEA. DNA of the CDR3: TGTGCCAGCAGCATGACCGGGGCTTACTACGAGCAGTACTTC. Translated, it gives CASSMTGAYYEQYF.

This clone is a singleton in its sample. The J gene is TRBJ2-7, the V gene TRBV9, with 9 bases lining up with TRBD2. After removal of 0 bases from V and 5 bases from J, the junction contained 6 bases not matched to a gene. CDR3 length: 15 amino acids. Looked up from germline, CDR1 is SGDLS and CDR2 is YYNGEE. CDR3 sequence: CASSVEGSGSNEQYF. The DNA of the CDR3 is TGTGCCAGCAGCGTAGAAGGTAGCGGGAGTAACGAGCAGTACTTC. The full variable domain, completed using reference TRBV9 and TRBJ2-7, is DSGVTQTPKHLITATGQRVTLRCSPRSGDLSVYWYQQSLDQGLQFLIQYYNGEERAKGNILERFSAQQFPDLHSELNLSSLELGDSALYFCASSVEGSGSNEQYFGPGTRLTVT.

J is TRBJ2-2 and V is TRBV7-9; no firm D call. V dropped 1 base and J dropped 2 bases, with 11 bases sitting between them. Germline lookup yields CDR1 SEHNR and CDR2 FQNEAQ (reference sequence). The CDR3 contains 16 residues. In DNA form, the CDR3 reads TGTGCCAGCAGCTTAGGGAGTGGGGTAAACACCGGGGAGCTGTTTTTT. Protein sequence: CASSLGSGVNTGELFF.

The rearrangement links TRBV6-5 to TRBJ1-1; a possible D gene is TRBD1 (6 bases). Trimming stripped 2 bases from V and 4 bases from J, with 14 bases between. Per germline, CDR1 MNHEY and CDR2 SVGAGI. This CDR3 comprises 15 residues. CDR3 protein: CASSYGGGAGTEAFF. The CDR3 DNA follows: TGTGCCAGCAGTTACGGCGGGGGCGCGGGCACTGAAGCTTTCTTT.

This clone was observed a handful of times. The J gene is TRBJ2-5, the V gene TRBV25-1; D possibly corresponds to TRBD1 (5 bases). Looked up from germline, CDR1 is MGHDK and CDR2 is SYGVNS. V was trimmed by 6 bases and J by 5 bases, leaving 10 bases between them. This CDR3 has 12 amino acids. CDR3 in DNA: TGTGCCAGCAGCAGGGTATGGGAGACCCAGTACTTC. This sequence encodes CASSRVWETQYF. The variable domain in full, completed from reference TRBV25-1 and TRBJ2-5, reads EADIYQTPRYLVIGTGKKITLECSQTMGHDKMYWYQQDPGMELHLIHYSYGVNSTEKGDLSSESTVSRIRTEHFPLTLESARPSHTSQYLCASSRVWETQYFGPGTRLLVL.

This chain links TRBV7-8 with TRBJ2-1; 7 nucleotides align to TRBD1. Germline V gene lookup returns CDR1 SGHVS and CDR2 FQNEAQ. The CDR3 has 14 residues. The junction had 7 bases not matched to a gene; V was cut back by 5 bases and J by 6 bases. In DNA form, the CDR3 reads TGTGCCAGCAGCCGAAGGGACAGCCTCAATGAGCAGTTCTTC. This gives the protein CASSRRDSLNEQFF. Full variable domain (rest looked up from reference TRBV7-8 and TRBJ2-1): GAGVSQSPRYKVAKRGQDVALRCDPISGHVSLFWYQQALGQGPEFLTYFQNEAQLDKSGLPSDRFFAERPEGSVSTLKIQRTQQEDSAVYLCASSRRDSLNEQFFGPGTRLTVL.

This chain joins TRBV29-1 and TRBJ2-5; 9 positions match TRBD2. V trimming: 7 bases; J trimming: 4 bases; junction bases outside the gene matches: 10. CDR1 is SQVTM, CDR2 ANQGSEA, per germline. The CDR3 length is 14 residues. CDR3 in amino acids: CSAFLAGPGETQYF. DNA of the CDR3: TGCAGCGCATTCCTAGCGGGGCCGGGAGAGACCCAGTACTTC.

This clone was observed once. The gene calls are TRBV28 and TRBJ1-2; D is perhaps TRBD1 (5 bases). Trimming took off 2 bases at V and 8 bases at J, with 9 bases between the two ends. Per the germline V gene, CDR1 is MDHEN and CDR2 is SYDVKM. This CDR3 comprises 12 residues. CDR3 nucleotides: TGTGCCAGCAGTTTAGGGGGATACGGCTACACCTTC. This gives the protein CASSLGGYGYTF.

This clone was counted many times. The V and J genes are TRBV6-6 and TRBJ2-1; maybe TRBD2 (5 bases). The CDR3 is made up of 14 amino acids. Per the germline V gene, CDR1 is MNHNY and CDR2 is SVGAGI (reference sequence). Trimming stripped 6 bases from V and 5 bases from J, with 14 bases between. The CDR3 DNA is TGTGCCAGCAGGTCTCACCTAGCAGACAATGAGCAGTTCTTC. Protein product: CASRSHLADNEQFF.

The chain links TRBV25-1 to TRBJ2-2, with 12 bases lining up with TRBD2. Germline assignment: CDR1 MGHDK and CDR2 SYGVNS. The CDR3 sequence is 17 residues long. Germline trimming cut 3 bases from V and 5 bases from J; bases unmatched to any gene: 7. The CDR3 region has the DNA TGTGCCAGCAGTGAGTCTCGACTAGCGGGAGTAACCGGGGAGCTGTTTTTT. This gives the protein CASSESRLAGVTGELFF.

The chain employs TRBV5-1 and TRBJ2-3; the D gene is possibly TRBD2 (6 bases). V was cut by 4 bases and J by 2 bases, with 17 bases left in between. Germline V CDR1 and CDR2: SGHRS, YFSETQ. This CDR3 is built from 16 residues. The CDR3 protein is CASSGGSSRPTDTQYF. The CDR3 region has the DNA TGCGCCAGCAGCGGGGGGTCCTCCCGTCCCACAGATACGCAGTATTTT.

The table lists this clone with a few counts. This chain connects TRBV19 to TRBJ1-4; D not certain. V was cut by 6 bases and J by 3 bases, with 14 bases left in between. Germline CDR1 and CDR2: LNHDA and SQIVND (reference sequence). The CDR3 has 15 amino acids. CDR3: CASSSHGRSNEKLFF. The CDR3 DNA follows: TGTGCCAGTAGCAGCCATGGACGGTCTAATGAAAAACTGTTTTTT.

The chain recombines TRBV10-1 with TRBJ2-2; D not resolved. CDR3 size: 14 residues. The V gene's germline CDR1 is WNHNN and CDR2 SYGVQD (reference sequence). V was pared by 4 bases and J by 2 bases, with 8 bases between. CDR3 DNA sequence: TGCGCCAGCAGTGCGCTCCACAACACCGGGGAGCTGTTTTTT. Amino acid sequence: CASSALHNTGELFF.